This T cell receptor beta chain is from a study of identical twins. General study results and limits: Where out-of-frame alpha sequences were twin-shared, they showed excess low generation probability. Abundant beta clonotypes from cord blood bore fewer insertions; memory repertoires lacked this pattern.

This clonotype was counted only a few times. Its antigen is unknown. With template switching, a universal primer site was added, and the cDNA carried unique molecular identifiers. TCRdb reprocessed the 5' RACE reads via MiXCR and lists one record per CDR3 protein. The sample consists of roughly 1.6 million distinct CDR3 sequences, 25% to 35% of them appearing once. The CDR3 runs to 15 residues. The germline V gene has CDR1 MNHEY and CDR2 SMNVEV (reference sequence). Trimming removed 5 bases at V and 5 bases at J, with 18 bases between. The sequence was collected from a newborn girl in good health. The chain has TRBV27 and TRBJ2-5; D possibly corresponds to TRBD2 (6 bases). Sequencing was performed on cord blood. DNA for the CDR3: TGTGCCAGCAGTAGGGACTTGGGCACCACGGAGACCCAGTACTTC. This translates into CASSRDLGTTETQYF.